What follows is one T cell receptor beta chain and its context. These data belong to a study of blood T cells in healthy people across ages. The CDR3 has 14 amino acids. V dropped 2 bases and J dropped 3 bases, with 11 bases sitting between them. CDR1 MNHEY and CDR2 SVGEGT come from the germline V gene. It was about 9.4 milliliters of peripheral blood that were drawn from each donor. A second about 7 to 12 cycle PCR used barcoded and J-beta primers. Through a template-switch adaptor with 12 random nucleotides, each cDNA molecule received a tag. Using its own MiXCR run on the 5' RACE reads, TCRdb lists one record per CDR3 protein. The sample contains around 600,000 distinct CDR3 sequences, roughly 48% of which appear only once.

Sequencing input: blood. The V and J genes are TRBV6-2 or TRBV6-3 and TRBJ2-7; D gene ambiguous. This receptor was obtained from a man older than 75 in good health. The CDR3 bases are TGTGCCAGCAGTTACCTCGGACGCCTCTACGAGCAGTACTTC. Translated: CASSYLGRLYEQYF.